This TCR beta chain was recovered during a study of T cell repertoires in cytomegalovirus infection. In the study overall: Public TCR beta signatures provided an indication of both CMV infection and a matching HLA type. Study-wide results and limits: Cumulated frequencies of public TCR beta families served to identify carriers of CMV plus the relevant HLA. Dominating the ex vivo response were TCR beta clonotypes that were CMV-specific and HLA-C-restricted.

Germline trimming cut 5 bases from V and 5 bases from J; bases unmatched to any gene: 9. The CDR3 length is 15 residues. CDR1 is MNHNS and CDR2 is SASEGT in the germline V gene. This clonotype occurred a few times. Its antigen is currently unknown. One entry per CDR3 protein results from TCRdb running MiXCR on the reads. The table has hundreds of thousands of distinct CDR3 sequences, around 30% seen once; the top ten hold roughly an eighth. The V gene is TRBV6-1, the J gene TRBJ2-7, with 10 bases identical to TRBD1. The TCR was taken from a human donor in good health (CMV status not recorded). Some clones in this sample may be carry-over from other donors' samples. Sequenced here: cultured CD8+ T cells from PBMCs, sampled from culture after CMV antigen stimulation. CDR3: CASSSRTGGGNEQYF. CDR3 in DNA: TGTGCCAGCAGTTCCAGGACAGGGGGAGGAAACGAGCAGTACTTC.